These 7 T cell receptor beta chains were sequenced from one sample in a study of blood T cell repertoires in COVID-19. The repertoire was sequenced with immunoSEQ multiplex PCR; TCRdb's copy has only in-frame clones and lacks some. Counted here are about 320,000 clones, roughly 89% occurring once; the ten biggest clones make up approximately 5.5%. What was sequenced was PBMCs or T cells enriched from blood (not recorded which). The receptor source for this set is a man in his 60s who had recovered from COVID-19.

This chain connects TRBV27 to TRBJ1-1; 7 positions agree with TRBD1. J gave up 5 bases and V 4 bases, and 10 bases lay outside the gene matches. The CDR3 is made up of 15 amino acids. Germline assignment: CDR1 MNHEY and CDR2 SMNVEV (reference sequence). Here the CDR3 DNA reads TGTGCCAGCAGTTATATGGGACAGTTTGGTACTGAAGCTTTCTTT. The encoded protein is CASSYMGQFGTEAFF.

The V call is TRBV12-2, the J call TRBJ1-1; the D call in the table, TRBD1, was not verified against the DNA. TRBV12-2 is tagged as a pseudogene. The CDR3 is made up of 18 amino acids. The CDR3: CASRLRRADRGEGTEAFF. CDR3 nucleotide sequence: TGTGCAAGTCGCCTTCGCCGAGCTGACAGGGGGGAAGGCACTGAAGCTTTCTTT.

The V gene is TRBV14, the J gene TRBJ1-4; 9 bases agree with TRBD1. The germline V gene has CDR1 SGHDN and CDR2 FVKESK. With V trimmed by 4 bases and J by 4 bases, 13 bases remained unmatched. The CDR3 length is 18 residues. The CDR3 reads CASSLPDRGILNNEKLFF. DNA for the CDR3: TGTGCCAGCAGCCTCCCGGACAGGGGAATTCTGAATAATGAAAAACTGTTTTTT.

The J gene is TRBJ2-3, the V gene TRBV7-2; TRBD2 agrees at 12 bases. There are 16 residues in the CDR3. CDR1 is SGHTA and CDR2 is FQGNSA in the germline V gene. V lost 5 bases to trimming and J lost 5 bases; unmatched junction nucleotides: 8. CDR3 amino acids: CASSPTSGRSRDTQYF. The CDR3 coding sequence is TGTGCCAGCAGCCCCACTAGCGGGAGGTCTAGAGATACGCAGTATTTT. Supplemented by reference TRBV7-2 and TRBJ2-3, the full variable domain reads GAGVSQSPSNKVTEKGKDVELRCDPISGHTALYWYRQSLGQGLEFLIYFQGNSAPDKSGLPSDRFSAERTGGSVSTLTIQRTQQEDSAVYLCASSPTSGRSRDTQYFGPGTRLTVL.

This chain connects TRBV5-5 to TRBJ2-7; TRBD1 agrees at 7 bases. The germline V gene has CDR1 SGHKS and CDR2 YYEKEE (reference sequence). This CDR3 has 14 residues. V lost 1 base to trimming and J lost 3 bases; unmatched junction nucleotides: 4. The DNA for the CDR3 is TGTGCCAGCAGCTTGAGAAGGGGGCTCTACGAGCAGTACTTC. Its protein is CASSLRRGLYEQYF.

This chain connects TRBV5-6 to TRBJ2-7, with 7 positions matching TRBD2. J gave up 4 bases and V 1 base, and 5 bases lay outside the gene matches. Germline V lookup: CDR1 SGHDT, CDR2 YYEEEE. The CDR3 extends over 14 amino acids. The CDR3 bases are TGTGCCAGCAGCTTGCGGGGGGACCGATACGAGCAGTACTTC. It yields the protein CASSLRGDRYEQYF. Based on the CDR3 plus reference TRBV5-6 and TRBJ2-7, the full variable domain is DAGVTQSPTHLIKTRGQQVTLRCSPKSGHDTVSWYQQALGQGPQFIFQYYEEEERQRGNFPDRFSGHQFPNYSSELNVNALLLGDSALYLCASSLRGDRYEQYFGPGTRLTVT.

This rearrangement joins TRBV21-1 to TRBJ1-1; TRBD1, the table's D call, was not compared with the DNA. TRBV21-1 is shown as a pseudogene. This CDR3 is built from 15 residues. CDR3 bases: TGTGCCAGCGTGGTTTGGACAGGGTCGAACACTGAAGCTTTCTTT. The encoded protein is CASVVWTGSNTEAFF.